This T cell receptor beta chain was found in a study of T cells after yellow fever vaccination. Looking at the study overall: Each low-cell-number fraction was prepared by means of SMART-Seq v4 Ultra Low Input.

This clonotype came up a few times. Its matching antigen is unknown. Germline CDR1 SGHTA, CDR2 FQGTGA. V shed 5 bases, J shed 4 bases, and the junction held 8 bases outside the gene matches. There are 14 residues in the CDR3. Whole-study results and caveats: A large majority of primary-vaccination clones showed up again after the booster (96% CD4, 85% to 90% CD8).

The 5'RACE template-switching step produced TCR cDNA and added a universal primer site and UMIs. TCRdb ran MiXCR on the 5' RACE reads and lists one entry per CDR3 protein. The sample has under 700,000 distinct CDR3 sequences; less than 20% are singletons. This chain connects TRBV7-3 to TRBJ2-7; the match to TRBD1 covers 7 bases. The clonotype was recovered from a man younger than 35 who received the YFV17D yellow fever vaccine. This material consisted of PBMCs, taken less than 6 days after the first yellow fever vaccination. This CDR3 is CASSPTGTEYEQYF. CDR3 bases: TGTGCCAGCAGCCCGACCGGGACAGAATACGAGCAGTACTTC.